This is a list of T cell receptor beta chains from one sample in a study of T cells expressing NK-cell markers. Using the 5' RACE reads, TCRdb records one entry per CDR3 protein without DNA. This sample contains 250,000 or so distinct CDR3 sequences. Sequencing was done on a sample of blood T cells: a sorted CD56 or NKG2C T cell subset, CD4+ or CD8+ T cells, or bulk PBMC T cells (not recorded which). Receptors were obtained from a woman between 18 and 69 years old in good health. The CDR3 runs from the conserved cysteine through the conserved F or W. Each record gives: J gene, V gene, CDR3 protein.

J: TRBJ1-1; V: TRBV5-6; CDR3: CASSRDRSGTEAFF
J: TRBJ1-5; V: TRBV12-3/TRBV12-4; CDR3: CASKLWGGNQPQHF
J: TRBJ1-3; V: TRBV4-3; CDR3: CASSPGNAGNSGNTIYF
J: TRBJ1-1; V: TRBV9; CDR3: CALRVGTEAFF
J: TRBJ2-1; V: TRBV5-1; CDR3: CASSLEGSVNNEQFF
J: TRBJ1-5; V: TRBV5-1; CDR3: CASSLSPRGNQPQHF
J: TRBJ2-1; V: TRBV12-3/TRBV12-4; CDR3: CASSPAGRPGLF
J: TRBJ2-7; V: TRBV6-2/TRBV6-3; CDR3: CASSYSFRSGGPDYEQYF
J: TRBJ2-3; V: TRBV7-2; CDR3: CASSLFDGPSTDTQYF
J: TRBJ2-1; V: TRBV7-8; CDR3: CASSYWEESNEQFF
J: TRBJ1-1; V: TRBV18; CDR3: CASHFRAGKDTEAFF
J: TRBJ1-5; V: TRBV12-3/TRBV12-4; CDR3: CASSFRQLNQPQHF
J: TRBJ2-3; V: TRBV7-2; CDR3: CASSWTFTGADTQYF
J: TRBJ1-2; V: TRBV20-1; CDR3: CSARDPSYGYTF
J: TRBJ1-2; V: TRBV6-5; CDR3: CASSYGGGEFGGYTF
J: TRBJ2-2; V: TRBV19; CDR3: CASTLWASGTGELFF
J: TRBJ2-5; V: TRBV7-2; CDR3: CASSLGQGAGETQYF
J: TRBJ2-1; V: TRBV20-1; CDR3: CSAPTSGARGQFF
J: TRBJ2-1; V: TRBV5-1; CDR3: CASSLDLRGQFF
J: TRBJ2-3; V: TRBV12-5; CDR3: CASGPGQLTTDTQYF
J: TRBJ1-3; V: TRBV5-1; CDR3: CASSLYGPTLSGNTIYF
J: TRBJ2-1; V: TRBV12-1; CDR3: CASTPGETPTYNEQFF
J: TRBJ1-1; V: TRBV12-3/TRBV12-4; CDR3: CASSPGQGGTNTEAFF
J: TRBJ2-1; V: TRBV20-1; CDR3: CSARDRGLGGNEQFF
J: TRBJ2-2; V: TRBV6-1; CDR3: CASSPGLATNTGELFF
J: TRBJ2-3; V: TRBV7-2; CDR3: CASSLGGGGLADTQYF
J: TRBJ2-5; V: TRBV6-1; CDR3: CATLRDWLQETQYF
J: TRBJ2-5; V: TRBV10-1; CDR3: CASSETGTAKETQYF
J: TRBJ2-3; V: TRBV10-3; CDR3: CAISDPGVPLDTQYF
J: TRBJ1-4; V: TRBV20-1; CDR3: CSAREGGQGGFF
J: TRBJ1-2; V: TRBV6-1; CDR3: CASSLYTGAYGYTF
J: TRBJ2-5; V: TRBV29-1; CDR3: CSVGPQETQYF
J: TRBJ1-1; V: TRBV10-3; CDR3: CAIQGARNTEAFF
J: TRBJ2-3; V: TRBV7-3; CDR3: CASSPGLGASTDTQYF
J: TRBJ2-2; V: TRBV20-1; CDR3: CSASRGSALSGELFF
J: TRBJ1-1; V: TRBV5-4; CDR3: CASSFNSLNTEAFF
J: TRBJ2-1; V: TRBV20-1; CDR3: CSAPSVRNEQFF
J: TRBJ2-7; V: TRBV25-1; CDR3: CASSEGDWIKPYEQYF
J: TRBJ2-2; V: TRBV20-1; CDR3: CSAMQGGNTGELFF
J: TRBJ2-1; V: TRBV29-1; CDR3: CSVGGGSYNEQFF
J: TRBJ2-5; V: TRBV9; CDR3: CASSPRSGRDETQYF
J: TRBJ2-5; V: TRBV29-1; CDR3: CSVAHLQGLQETQYF
J: TRBJ1-3; V: TRBV7-2; CDR3: CASSLGSTGNTIYF
J: TRBJ1-3; V: TRBV12-3/TRBV12-4; CDR3: CASSLVGRGHGNTIYF
J: TRBJ1-1; V: TRBV30; CDR3: CAWSRQVETEAFF
J: TRBJ2-7; V: TRBV29-1; CDR3: CSVAGLAGAGYEQYF
J: TRBJ1-2; V: TRBV12-3/TRBV12-4; CDR3: CASSLTWYPNYGYTF
J: TRBJ2-2; V: TRBV20-1; CDR3: CSARVRTVTNTGELFF
J: TRBJ2-5; V: TRBV6-1; CDR3: CASNPLAGGSEGTQYF